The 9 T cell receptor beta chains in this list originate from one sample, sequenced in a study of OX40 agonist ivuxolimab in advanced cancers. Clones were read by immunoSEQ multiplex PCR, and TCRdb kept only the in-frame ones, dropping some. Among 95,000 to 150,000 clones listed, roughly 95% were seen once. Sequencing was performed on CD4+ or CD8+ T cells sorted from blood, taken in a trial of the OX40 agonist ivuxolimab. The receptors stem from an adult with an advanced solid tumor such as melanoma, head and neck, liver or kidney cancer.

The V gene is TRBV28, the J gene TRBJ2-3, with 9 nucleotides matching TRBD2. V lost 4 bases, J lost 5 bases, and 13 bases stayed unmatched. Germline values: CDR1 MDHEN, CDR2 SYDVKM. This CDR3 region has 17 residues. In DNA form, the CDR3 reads TGTGCCAGCAGTTCCCTCGGAGCGGGGGGCCCCGGAGATACGCAGTATTTT. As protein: CASSSLGAGGPGDTQYF.

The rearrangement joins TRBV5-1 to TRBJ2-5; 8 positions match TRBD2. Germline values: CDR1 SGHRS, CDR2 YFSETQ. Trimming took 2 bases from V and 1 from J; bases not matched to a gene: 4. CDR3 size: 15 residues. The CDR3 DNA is TGCGCCAGCAGCTTAGGCGGGGGGACCCAAGAGACCCAGTACTTC. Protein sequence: CASSLGGGTQETQYF. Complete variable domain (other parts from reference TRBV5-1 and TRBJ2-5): KAGVTQTPRYLIKTRGQQVTLSCSPISGHRSVSWYQQTPGQGLQFLFEYFSETQRNKGNFPGRFSGRQFSNSRSEMNVSTLELGDSALYLCASSLGGGTQETQYFGPGTRLLVL.

The CDR3 nucleotides read TGTGCCAGCAGCCTGACAGGGAACCAGCCCCAGCATTTT. It is translated as CASSLTGNQPQHF. V usage is TRBV6-6 and J usage is TRBJ1-5; 7 nucleotides align to TRBD1. Trimming at V came to 6 bases and at J to 7 bases, leaving 6 bases not matched to a gene. Germline V gene sequence: CDR1 MNHNY, CDR2 SVGAGI (reference sequence). This CDR3 has 13 residues.

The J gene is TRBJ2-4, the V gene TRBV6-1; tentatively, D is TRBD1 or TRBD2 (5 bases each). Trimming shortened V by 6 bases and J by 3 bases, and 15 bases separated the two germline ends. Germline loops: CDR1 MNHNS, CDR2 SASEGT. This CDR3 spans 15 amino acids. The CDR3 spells CASSRVSGSKNIQYF. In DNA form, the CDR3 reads TGTGCCAGCAGCAGAGTTTCAGGGAGCAAAAACATTCAGTACTTC.

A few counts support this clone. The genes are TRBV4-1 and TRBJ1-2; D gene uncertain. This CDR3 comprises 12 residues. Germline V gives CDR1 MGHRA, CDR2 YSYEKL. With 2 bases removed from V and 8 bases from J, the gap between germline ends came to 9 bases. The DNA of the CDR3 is TGCGCCAGCAGCCAATTGTCAGAAGGCTACACCTTC. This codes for CASSQLSEGYTF.

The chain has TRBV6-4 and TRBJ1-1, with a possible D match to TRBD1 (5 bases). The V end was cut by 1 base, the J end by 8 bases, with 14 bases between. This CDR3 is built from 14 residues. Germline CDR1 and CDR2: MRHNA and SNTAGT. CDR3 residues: CASSDWPLRDEAFF. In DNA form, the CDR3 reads TGTGCCAGCAGTGACTGGCCATTAAGGGACGAAGCTTTCTTT.

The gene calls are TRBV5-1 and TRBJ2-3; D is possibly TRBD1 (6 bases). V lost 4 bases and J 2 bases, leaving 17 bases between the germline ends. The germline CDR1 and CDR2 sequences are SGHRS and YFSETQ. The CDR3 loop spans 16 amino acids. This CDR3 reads CASSRSGDLVTDTQYF. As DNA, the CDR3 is TGCGCCAGCAGCCGCTCAGGGGACCTCGTCACAGATACGCAGTATTTT.

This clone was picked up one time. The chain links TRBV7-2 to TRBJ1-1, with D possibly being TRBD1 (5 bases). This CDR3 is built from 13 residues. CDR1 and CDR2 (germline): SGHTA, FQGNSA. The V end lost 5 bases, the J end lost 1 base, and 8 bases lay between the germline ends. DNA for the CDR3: TGTGCCAGCAGCGTTACAGGGAACACTGAAGCTTTCTTT. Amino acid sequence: CASSVTGNTEAFF.

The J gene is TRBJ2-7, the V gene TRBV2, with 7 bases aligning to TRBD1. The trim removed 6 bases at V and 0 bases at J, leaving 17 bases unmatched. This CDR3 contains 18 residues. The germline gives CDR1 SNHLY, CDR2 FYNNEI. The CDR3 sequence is CASSDDRVHTKSSYEQYF. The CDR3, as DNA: TGTGCCAGCAGCGATGACAGGGTCCACACCAAAAGCTCCTACGAGCAGTACTTC.